These 5 T cell receptor beta chains originate from one sample sequenced in a study of graft-versus-host responses after intestinal transplantation. Sequencing used immunoSEQ multiplex PCR; TCRdb keeps in-frame clones, though not all of them. The sample carries about 7,400 clones, about 33% recorded once. The culture paired around 200,000 irradiated violet-dye-labeled stimulators with around 200,000 CFSE-labeled responders. Sequences were derived from alloreactive CD8+ T cells from a mixed lymphocyte reaction culture, sampled before transplantation. The sample's subset: CFSE-low proliferating T cells sorted from roughly six-day pre-transplant mixed lymphocyte reaction (GvH or HvG direction). The receptors stem from a human patient who was an organ donor for intestinal transplantation.

The sample holds a few counts of this clone. V gene TRBV27 combines with J gene TRBJ1-1, with a tentative D call TRBD1 (6 bases). Between the trimmed V and J ends, which lost 5 bases and 0 bases, there was a span of 13 bases. The CDR3 covers 15 residues. Germline-derived CDR1 and CDR2 are MNHEY and SMNVEV (reference sequence). The CDR3 region is CASSVPGVLNTEAFF. CDR3 bases: TGTGCCAGCAGTGTGCCAGGGGTCCTGAACACTGAAGCTTTCTTT.

This clone has only a few counts. The genes are TRBV30 and TRBJ1-5; D uncertain. This CDR3 region has 13 residues. The V end lost 3 bases, the J end lost 2 bases, and 8 bases lay between the germline ends. The germline V gene encodes CDR1 GTSNPN and CDR2 SVGIG (reference sequence). Here the CDR3 DNA reads TGTGCCTGGAGGCGGTACGGCAATCAGCCCCAGCATTTT. It is translated as CAWRRYGNQPQHF.

The chain has TRBV7-9 and TRBJ2-1, with D possibly being TRBD2 (7 bases). This CDR3 spans 16 amino acids. Deletions cut 6 bases from V and 9 bases from J, with 24 bases between. Germline-derived CDR1 and CDR2 are SEHNR and FQNEAQ (reference sequence). The CDR3 loop is CASSSWGGPNPCEQFF. CDR3 sequence (DNA): TGTGCCAGCAGTTCCTGGGGGGGCCCCAACCCCTGTGAGCAGTTCTTC.

The chain joins TRBV9 to TRBJ1-2; D gene ambiguous. The CDR3 is 15 amino acids. V was clipped by 2 bases and J by 5 bases, with 16 bases between them. Looked up from germline, CDR1 is SGDLS and CDR2 is YYNGEE. The CDR3 reads CASSVTPEGAYGYTF. The CDR3 bases are TGTGCCAGCAGCGTGACCCCAGAGGGCGCATATGGCTACACCTTC.

This chain links TRBV10-3 with TRBJ1-2, with a tentative D call TRBD1 (5 bases). Trimming took 6 bases from V and 5 from J, leaving 13 bases between them. Looked up from germline, CDR1 is ENHRY and CDR2 is SYGVKD. CDR3 length equals 13 residues. CDR3 DNA: TGTGCCATCAGGATTGACAGATCTTATGGCTACACCTTC. This gives the protein CAIRIDRSYGYTF.